The rows below give T cell receptor beta chains drawn from one sample of a study of T cell responses to AZD1222 COVID-19 vaccine. Generated by immunoSEQ multiplex PCR, the TCRdb table keeps only in-frame clones and is missing some. The sample holds more than 110,000 clones, 80% to 95% seen once. Sequenced here: peripheral blood, sampled on day 0 of AZD1222 vaccination. These TCRs come from an adult in good health. CDR3s include the opening cysteine and the closing phenylalanine or tryptophan. Each record gives: J gene, clone size, D gene, V gene, CDR3 DNA, CDR3 protein. A D gene is named only where the DNA matches it firmly. Size is omitted from some rows. Given values are once, few, many or a class for expanded clones.

j_gene: TRBJ2-7
abundance: once
d_gene: TRBD1
v_gene: TRBV25-1
CDR3nt: TGTGCCAGCAGTGGTCGGACAGGGGGAATCTACGAGCAGTACTTC
CDR3aa: CASSGRTGGIYEQYF

j_gene: TRBJ1-4
abundance: once
d_gene: .
v_gene: TRBV23-1
CDR3nt: TGCGCCAGCAGTCAATCAGGGTTCGGTGATGAAAAACTGTTTTTT
CDR3aa: CASSQSGFGDEKLFF

j_gene: TRBJ1-1
abundance: .
d_gene: TRBD1
v_gene: TRBV25-1
CDR3nt: TGTGCCAGCAGTGCGCCTCCGGGACAGGTGAACACTGAAGCTTTCTTT
CDR3aa: CASSAPPGQVNTEAFF

j_gene: TRBJ2-1
abundance: .
d_gene: .
v_gene: TRBV7-8
CDR3nt: TGTGCCAGCAGTCGATCGACTAGCTACAATGAGCAGTTCTTC
CDR3aa: CASSRSTSYNEQFF

j_gene: TRBJ2-5
abundance: once
d_gene: .
v_gene: TRBV24-1
CDR3nt: TGTGCCACCAGTGATCCCCCCCAAGAGACCCAGTACTTC
CDR3aa: CATSDPPQETQYF

j_gene: TRBJ2-7
abundance: .
d_gene: .
v_gene: TRBV28
CDR3nt: TGTGCCAGCCAGGGAGGGGGGCTGCTAAGGGAGCAGTACTTC
CDR3aa: CASQGGGLLREQYF

j_gene: TRBJ1-1
abundance: .
d_gene: .
v_gene: TRBV2
CDR3nt: TGTGCCAGCAGTGTAGGATGGGCCCAGGTTGAAGCTTTCTTT
CDR3aa: CASSVGWAQVEAFF

j_gene: TRBJ2-7
abundance: .
d_gene: .
v_gene: TRBV11-2
CDR3nt: TGTGCCAGCAGCCTTTACTACTCCGAGCAGTACTTC
CDR3aa: CASSLYYSEQYF

j_gene: TRBJ2-7
abundance: .
d_gene: TRBD2
v_gene: TRBV28
CDR3nt: TGTGCCAGCACAACTAACCGGGACTACAGAACCTACGAGCAGTACTTC
CDR3aa: CASTTNRDYRTYEQYF

j_gene: TRBJ1-2
abundance: once
d_gene: TRBD1
v_gene: TRBV5-5
CDR3nt: TGTGCCAGCAGCTTCGGTGGGACAGGGGGCTCCTATGGCTACACCTTC
CDR3aa: CASSFGGTGGSYGYTF

j_gene: TRBJ2-7
abundance: .
d_gene: .
v_gene: TRBV18
CDR3nt: TGTGCCAGCTCACCAGAAAGCGGGCGGACACTTTACGAGCAGTACTTC
CDR3aa: CASSPESGRTLYEQYF

j_gene: TRBJ1-6
abundance: .
d_gene: TRBD1
v_gene: TRBV18
CDR3nt: TGTGCCAGCTCACAAAGCCCCCAGGGGGCAGGGGATAATTCACCCCTCCACTTT
CDR3aa: CASSQSPQGAGDNSPLHF

j_gene: TRBJ2-3
abundance: .
d_gene: TRBD2
v_gene: TRBV5-4
CDR3nt: TGTGCCAGCAAAAGCGCCGGGACTAGCGGGAGACCGGATACGCAGTATTTT
CDR3aa: CASKSAGTSGRPDTQYF

j_gene: TRBJ1-5
abundance: .
d_gene: .
v_gene: TRBV11-3
CDR3nt: TGTGCCAGCGGCCTTGGGGGAGGCAATCAGCCCCAGCATTTT
CDR3aa: CASGLGGGNQPQHF

j_gene: TRBJ1-5
abundance: .
d_gene: .
v_gene: TRBV19
CDR3nt: TGTGCCAGTAGTAACGGGGGTGGCCGCAATCAGCCCCAGCATTTT
CDR3aa: CASSNGGGRNQPQHF

j_gene: TRBJ1-1
abundance: .
d_gene: .
v_gene: TRBV5-4
CDR3nt: TGTGCCAGCAGCCTCGGGGGACCGAACACTGAAGCTTTCTTT
CDR3aa: CASSLGGPNTEAFF

j_gene: TRBJ2-7
abundance: .
d_gene: TRBD2
v_gene: TRBV5-1
CDR3nt: TGCGCCAGCAGCCCCGGGACTATAGACACCTCCTACGAGCAGTACTTC
CDR3aa: CASSPGTIDTSYEQYF

j_gene: TRBJ2-2
abundance: .
d_gene: TRBD1
v_gene: TRBV28
CDR3nt: TGTGCCAGCAGTGACAGGGATAACACCGGGGAGCTGTTTTTT
CDR3aa: CASSDRDNTGELFF

j_gene: TRBJ1-5
abundance: few
d_gene: .
v_gene: TRBV6-1
CDR3nt: TGTGCCAGCAGTGAAAGGCACAGGGGCAATCAGCCCCAGCATTTT
CDR3aa: CASSERHRGNQPQHF

j_gene: TRBJ2-2
abundance: .
d_gene: TRBD2
v_gene: TRBV27
CDR3nt: TGTGCCAGCAGTTTATCACCACTAGCGGGAGTCACCGGGGAGCTGTTTTTT
CDR3aa: CASSLSPLAGVTGELFF

j_gene: TRBJ1-1
abundance: .
d_gene: .
v_gene: TRBV11-2
CDR3nt: TGTGCCAGCGACAATCCGTCACCTGAGGGGGGCGAAGACACTGAAGCTTTCTTT
CDR3aa: CASDNPSPEGGEDTEAFF

j_gene: TRBJ1-2
abundance: few
d_gene: TRBD1
v_gene: TRBV28
CDR3nt: TGTGCCAGCACTCGAGAGACAGGGAGAGCTAACTATGGCTACACCTTC
CDR3aa: CASTRETGRANYGYTF

j_gene: TRBJ2-3
abundance: .
d_gene: TRBD2
v_gene: TRBV5-1
CDR3nt: TGCGCCAGCAGCCCGACTAGCGGGGGATTCACAGATACGCAGTATTTT
CDR3aa: CASSPTSGGFTDTQYF

j_gene: TRBJ2-3
abundance: .
d_gene: .
v_gene: TRBV7-9
CDR3nt: TGTGCCAGCAGCTTATCTCCAGCGCGCGATACGCAGTATTTT
CDR3aa: CASSLSPARDTQYF

j_gene: TRBJ2-2
abundance: .
d_gene: TRBD1
v_gene: TRBV11-2
CDR3nt: TGTGCCAGCAGCCTCCTTGGACAGGGGGTTTTGACCGGGGAGCTGTTTTTT
CDR3aa: CASSLLGQGVLTGELFF

j_gene: TRBJ2-7
abundance: .
d_gene: .
v_gene: TRBV3-1/TRBV3-2
CDR3nt: TGTGCAAGCTCGGGGGAAAAACGGTCCTACGAGCAGTACTTC
CDR3aa: CASSGEKRSYEQYF

j_gene: TRBJ2-7
abundance: .
d_gene: .
v_gene: TRBV7-9
CDR3nt: TGTGCCAGCAGCCTGGGGTCAAGCTACTACGAGCAGTACTTC
CDR3aa: CASSLGSSYYEQYF

j_gene: TRBJ1-1
abundance: .
d_gene: TRBD1
v_gene: TRBV3-1/TRBV3-2
CDR3nt: TGTGCCAGCAGCCAGACAGGGGACACTGAAGCTTTCTTT
CDR3aa: CASSQTGDTEAFF

j_gene: TRBJ2-2
abundance: .
d_gene: .
v_gene: TRBV7-9
CDR3nt: TGTGCCACCCCCGCTTTGTTTAGTCCGTCCCATAACACCGGGGAGCTGTTTTTT
CDR3aa: CATPALFSPSHNTGELFF

j_gene: TRBJ1-1
abundance: .
d_gene: .
v_gene: TRBV19
CDR3nt: TGTGCCAGTAGTAAAATAGGGACGAACACTGAAGCTTTCTTT
CDR3aa: CASSKIGTNTEAFF

j_gene: TRBJ1-1
abundance: .
d_gene: TRBD1
v_gene: TRBV29-1
CDR3nt: TGCAGCGCAGGGGGCGATTTTAGCACTGAAGCTTTCTTT
CDR3aa: CSAGGDFSTEAFF

j_gene: TRBJ1-1
abundance: .
d_gene: TRBD1
v_gene: TRBV3-1/TRBV3-2
CDR3nt: TGTGCCAGCAGTAACAGGGGTACGGAAGAAGCTTTCTTT
CDR3aa: CASSNRGTEEAFF

j_gene: TRBJ2-1
abundance: .
d_gene: .
v_gene: TRBV14
CDR3nt: TGTGCCAGCAGCCTCGGGCCGCCGGGCAATGAGCAGTTCTTC
CDR3aa: CASSLGPPGNEQFF

j_gene: TRBJ2-7
abundance: once
d_gene: .
v_gene: TRBV6-2/TRBV6-3
CDR3nt: TGTGCCAGCAGTGACCGGTACGAGCAGTACTTC
CDR3aa: CASSDRYEQYF

j_gene: TRBJ2-1
abundance: .
d_gene: .
v_gene: TRBV6-1
CDR3nt: TGTGCCAGCAGTGAACTAGGCTCCTACAATGAGCAGTTCTTC
CDR3aa: CASSELGSYNEQFF

j_gene: TRBJ2-1
abundance: .
d_gene: TRBD2
v_gene: TRBV3-1/TRBV3-2
CDR3nt: TGTGCCAGCAGCCCTTCAGGGGCGGGGGGCCTCTACAATGAGCAGTTCTTC
CDR3aa: CASSPSGAGGLYNEQFF

j_gene: TRBJ2-3
abundance: .
d_gene: .
v_gene: TRBV29-1
CDR3nt: TGCAGTGTGGGGGGGCTGAGCACAGATACGCAGTATTTT
CDR3aa: CSVGGLSTDTQYF

j_gene: TRBJ2-1
abundance: .
d_gene: .
v_gene: TRBV5-1
CDR3nt: TGCGCCAGCAGCTTGGGGGCCTCCTACAATGAGCAGTTCTTC
CDR3aa: CASSLGASYNEQFF

j_gene: TRBJ1-4
abundance: .
d_gene: TRBD1
v_gene: TRBV19
CDR3nt: TGTGCCAGTCAGCGCGGCGGGACAGGGGAAAAACTGTTTTTT
CDR3aa: CASQRGGTGEKLFF

j_gene: TRBJ2-7
abundance: once
d_gene: .
v_gene: TRBV3-1/TRBV3-2
CDR3nt: TGTGCCAGCAGCCAAGATCTTGTCGGTTACGAGCAGTACTTC
CDR3aa: CASSQDLVGYEQYF

j_gene: TRBJ2-1
abundance: once
d_gene: TRBD2
v_gene: TRBV3-1/TRBV3-2
CDR3nt: TGTGCCAGCAGCCAAGTAGGGACTAGCGGGAGGGGTAATGAGCAGTTCTTC
CDR3aa: CASSQVGTSGRGNEQFF

j_gene: TRBJ1-4
abundance: .
d_gene: .
v_gene: TRBV19
CDR3nt: TGTGCCAGTAGTTACCTCATCGGAGGGGATGAAAAACTGTTTTTT
CDR3aa: CASSYLIGGDEKLFF

j_gene: TRBJ2-1
abundance: .
d_gene: .
v_gene: TRBV4-2
CDR3nt: TGTGCCAGCAGCCGAAGCGAAGGGACCTACAATGAGCAGTTCTTC
CDR3aa: CASSRSEGTYNEQFF

j_gene: TRBJ2-2
abundance: .
d_gene: TRBD1
v_gene: TRBV5-1
CDR3nt: TGCGCCAGCAGCTTGCCGACAGGGTCGGGCACCGGGGAGCTGTTTTTT
CDR3aa: CASSLPTGSGTGELFF

j_gene: TRBJ2-7
abundance: .
d_gene: .
v_gene: TRBV6-5
CDR3nt: TGTGCCAGCAGTTTGACAGGCTACGAGCAGTACTTC
CDR3aa: CASSLTGYEQYF

j_gene: TRBJ2-1
abundance: .
d_gene: .
v_gene: TRBV15
CDR3nt: TGTGCCACCAGCAATAAATTCCCCTACAATGAGCAGTTCTTC
CDR3aa: CATSNKFPYNEQFF